Below are 31 T cell receptor beta chains sequenced from a single sample in a study of CD8 T cells in ankylosing spondylitis. TCRdb passed the 5' RACE reads through MiXCR, listing each CDR3 protein once. The sample carries about 300,000 distinct CDR3 sequences, roughly 11% recorded once. The sequencing sample was made of blood, either unsorted or a sorted T cell fraction (not recorded which). These receptors were taken from a female donor with ankylosing spondylitis or in good health (not recorded which).

This clonotype came up many times. The CDR3 DNA sequence: TGTGCCAGCAGTTTGGACAGGCTCTATGGCTACACCTTC. Protein: CASSLDRLYGYTF. The rearrangement uses TRBV12-3 or TRBV12-4 and TRBJ1-2; 7 bases match TRBD1. The CDR3 is 13 residues long. The J segment lost 4 bases and the V segment lost 3 bases, leaving 2 bases of the junction unmatched.

The table lists this clonotype with many counts. The chain has TRBV12-3 or TRBV12-4 and TRBJ2-1; no clear D. The V gene lost 8 bases and the J gene lost 5 bases, with 13 bases spanning the gap. The CDR3 is made up of 13 amino acids. CDR3 nucleotide sequence: TGTGCCAGCCGACGCAGAATTAACAATGAGCAGTTCTTC. As protein: CASRRRINNEQFF.

The genes are TRBV19 and TRBJ2-3, with TRBD2 as a possible D gene (6 bases). Germline values: CDR1 LNHDA, CDR2 SQIVND (reference sequence). V dropped 5 bases and J dropped 6 bases, with 12 bases sitting between them. The CDR3 extends over 13 amino acids. The CDR3 bases are TGTGCCAGTAGTGAAGGGAGGACGGATACGCAGTATTTT. As protein: CASSEGRTDTQYF.

This clonotype was found many times. The chain is built from TRBV7-6 and TRBJ2-1, with TRBD1 matching 8 bases. The germline gives CDR1 SGHVS, CDR2 FNYEAQ. CDR3 length: 14 amino acids. Germline trimming cut 6 bases from V and 9 bases from J; bases unmatched to any gene: 10. This CDR3 is CASSLDDRGLEQFF. The CDR3 DNA sequence: TGTGCCAGCAGTTTGGATGACAGGGGACTTGAGCAGTTCTTC.

In this sample, this clonotype turned up many times. The gene calls are TRBV29-1 and TRBJ1-2; 7 nucleotides match TRBD1. With 6 bases clipped from V and 3 bases from J, the junction kept 7 bases outside the gene matches. Germline CDR1 reads SQVTM; CDR2 reads ANQGSEA. CDR3 length: 13 amino acids. CDR3 coding DNA: TGCAGCGTCGACAGGGCGGGCTACTATGGCTACACCTTC. This gives the protein CSVDRAGYYGYTF.

This clonotype has ten or more counts. The chain carries TRBV5-6 and TRBJ2-1, with D unclear. Trimming took off 0 bases at V and 9 bases at J, with 13 bases between the two ends. The CDR3 is 14 amino acids. Looked up from germline, CDR1 is SGHDT and CDR2 is YYEEEE. CDR3 sequence: CASSLGAPDGEQFF. CDR3 bases: TGTGCCAGCAGCTTGGGAGCACCCGACGGTGAGCAGTTCTTC.

This clonotype was observed many times. The chain combines TRBV5-1 with TRBJ1-1; D may be TRBD1 (5 bases). CDR3 length: 14 amino acids. Trimming removed 6 bases at V and 1 base at J, with 13 bases between. Per germline, CDR1 SGHRS and CDR2 YFSETQ. The CDR3 sequence is CASTSRTGNTEAFF. Here the CDR3 DNA reads TGCGCCAGCACCTCTCGAACAGGGAACACTGAAGCTTTCTTT.

This clonotype was seen many times. J is TRBJ2-1 and V is TRBV7-9, with 9 nucleotides matching TRBD2. Trimming cost V 5 bases and J 5 bases; bases outside gene matches: 10. Germline assignment: CDR1 SEHNR and CDR2 FQNEAQ (reference sequence). The CDR3 spans 16 residues. CDR3 amino acids: CASSPSAGGPNNEQFF. The CDR3 region has the DNA TGTGCCAGCAGCCCTAGCGCGGGAGGGCCAAACAATGAGCAGTTCTTC.

This clonotype was picked up many times. CDR3 coding DNA: TGCAGTGCTAGTAAGGCACAGGCTTTTTCCTACGAGCAGTACTTC. Translated, it gives CSASKAQAFSYEQYF. This sequence joins TRBV20-1 and TRBJ2-7; D is possibly TRBD1 (5 bases). The CDR3 has 15 residues. Per the germline V gene, CDR1 is DFQATT and CDR2 is SNEGSKA (reference sequence). The germline V and J ends were trimmed by 3 bases and 1 base, with 16 bases remaining between them.

The chain uses TRBV5-1 and TRBJ2-3; D possibly corresponds to TRBD2 (7 bases). Trimming removed 0 bases from V and 14 bases from J, with 19 bases in between. Germline V lookup: CDR1 SGHRS, CDR2 YFSETQ. This CDR3 region has 14 residues. The CDR3 protein is CASSLEGGRAALYF. The DNA of the CDR3 is TGCGCCAGCAGCTTGGAAGGGGGGAGGGCCGCTTTGTATTTT.

This clonotype was seen more than once but under ten times. The chain combines TRBV7-9 with TRBJ2-1, with 10 bases aligning to TRBD1. The CDR3 is 14 amino acids. Unmatched junction bases numbered 7, after V lost 6 bases and J lost 8 bases. Looked up from germline, CDR1 is SEHNR and CDR2 is FQNEAQ (reference sequence). Here the CDR3 reads CASRRDRGFDEQFF. The CDR3 bases are TGTGCCAGCAGAAGGGACAGGGGTTTCGATGAGCAGTTCTTC.

This clonotype appeared many times. The chain recombines TRBV20-1 with TRBJ2-5, with 8 nucleotides matching TRBD1. The germline V gene encodes CDR1 DFQATT and CDR2 SNEGSKA (reference sequence). This CDR3 has 13 residues. V was pared by 1 base and J by 5 bases, with 3 bases of the junction left unmatched. The CDR3, as DNA: TGCAGTGCTAGAGGGACAGGGATTGAGACCCAGTACTTC. Translating it yields CSARGTGIETQYF.

There are many counts of this clonotype. The chain is built from TRBV19 and TRBJ1-5; a weak D match, TRBD1 (6 bases). The germline CDR1 and CDR2 sequences are LNHDA and SQIVND (reference sequence). Trimming took 5 bases from V and 2 from J, leaving 13 bases between them. This CDR3 is built from 15 residues. In nucleotides, the CDR3 is TGTGCCAGTAGTGGAAAGGGACAACGCAATCAGCCCCAGCATTTT. As protein: CASSGKGQRNQPQHF.

There are many counts of this clonotype. The genes are TRBV7-9 and TRBJ2-5; TRBD1 matches 9 bases. The CDR3 loop spans 16 amino acids. Trimming removed 3 bases from V and 3 bases from J; junction bases left unmatched: 8. Looked up from germline, CDR1 is SEHNR and CDR2 is FQNEAQ (reference sequence). CDR3 amino acids: CASSFTRTGEKETQYF. CDR3 sequence (DNA): TGTGCCAGCAGCTTTACCAGGACAGGGGAGAAAGAGACCCAGTACTTC.

This clonotype occurred a few times. The chain couples TRBV5-1 to TRBJ2-5; D not resolved. The V gene lost 4 bases and the J gene lost 1 base, with 5 bases spanning the gap. This CDR3 has 12 amino acids. The germline CDR1 and CDR2 sequences are SGHRS and YFSETQ. CDR3 DNA: TGCGCCAGCAGCGGCAGCCAAGAGACCCAGTACTTC. Its protein product is CASSGSQETQYF.

Many counts were recorded for this clonotype. The chain combines TRBV10-3 with TRBJ1-1; D remains ambiguous. The CDR3 is made up of 13 amino acids. The V gene's germline CDR1 is ENHRY and CDR2 SYGVKD. V was pared by 4 bases and J by 0 bases, with 6 bases between. The CDR3 bases are TGTGCCATCAGTGGGAGTATGAACACTGAAGCTTTCTTT. This codes for CAISGSMNTEAFF.

This clonotype was found many times. J is TRBJ2-3 and V is TRBV20-1; D remains unclear. This CDR3 has 12 residues. Germline-derived CDR1 and CDR2 are DFQATT and SNEGSKA (reference sequence). Trimming left V 0 bases short and J 6 bases short, with 7 bases between. This CDR3 reads CSARDNLDTQYF. Written as DNA, the CDR3 is TGCAGTGCTAGAGATAATTTGGATACGCAGTATTTT.

The V and J genes are TRBV30 and TRBJ2-1, with 11 positions matching TRBD1. Germline CDR1 reads GTSNPN; CDR2 reads SVGIG (reference sequence). Losses at the gene ends were 4 bases for V and 13 bases for J; bases not matched to a gene: 9. This CDR3 contains 13 residues. The CDR3, as DNA: TGTGCCTGGACTGAAGGGACAGGGGGTTTACAGTTCTTC. Encoded protein: CAWTEGTGGLQFF.

This clonotype was found a few times. The chain carries TRBV7-2 and TRBJ2-5; the D is unclear. Deletions cut 3 bases from V and 3 bases from J, with 5 bases between. The germline V gene has CDR1 SGHTA and CDR2 FQGNSA. The CDR3 is 12 residues long. CDR3 residues: CASSFQKETQYF. CDR3 nucleotide sequence: TGTGCCAGCAGCTTTCAGAAAGAGACCCAGTACTTC.

This clonotype was seen repeatedly, ten times or more. The rearrangement uses TRBV24-1 and TRBJ2-1; D remains unclear. This CDR3 has 15 residues. Germline V CDR1 and CDR2: KGHDR, SFDVKD. Trimming removed 6 bases from V and 3 bases from J, with 14 bases in between. The CDR3 reads CATSPSAQGYNEQFF. As DNA, the CDR3 is TGTGCCACCAGTCCGTCAGCCCAAGGCTACAATGAGCAGTTCTTC.

The chain is built from TRBV4-3 and TRBJ2-1; 9 nucleotides align to TRBD1. CDR3 length: 15 residues. The V gene end was trimmed by 5 bases and the J gene end by 6 bases; junction bases not matched to a gene: 8. Germline CDR1 reads LGHNA; CDR2 reads YSLEER. CDR3 loop: CASSRKGTGSNEQFF. In nucleotides, the CDR3 is TGCGCCAGCAGCAGGAAGGGGACAGGGTCCAATGAGCAGTTCTTC.

In this sample, this clonotype turned up many times. The V and J genes are TRBV5-1 and TRBJ2-1; a weak D match, TRBD2 (6 bases). V was shortened by 4 bases and J by 5 bases, with 19 bases between the two germline ends. The CDR3 has 16 residues. The germline gives CDR1 SGHRS, CDR2 YFSETQ. This CDR3 reads CASSRRLERVNNEQFF. The CDR3 nucleotides are TGCGCCAGCAGCCGACGTTTGGAGCGGGTTAACAATGAGCAGTTCTTC.

This clonotype was seen many times. The chain recombines TRBV30 with TRBJ2-2; D gene ambiguous. V was clipped by 6 bases and J by 0 bases, with 8 bases between them. The V gene's germline CDR1 is GTSNPN and CDR2 SVGIG (reference sequence). This CDR3 region has 13 residues. The DNA for the CDR3 is TGTGCCTGTACCGAAGCGAACACCGGGGAGCTGTTTTTT. This sequence encodes CACTEANTGELFF.

This clonotype occurred a few times. The V and J genes are TRBV7-2 and TRBJ2-3; no reliable D call. This CDR3 is built from 14 residues. V shed 1 base and J shed 6 bases, with 11 bases lying between them. Germline CDR1 reads SGHTA; CDR2 reads FQGNSA. CDR3 amino acids: CASSLGVAKDTQYF. The CDR3 coding sequence is TGTGCCAGCAGCTTAGGAGTGGCGAAGGATACGCAGTATTTT.

This clonotype was found a few times. The chain couples TRBV5-6 to TRBJ2-1, with D perhaps TRBD2 (7 bases). The CDR3 contains 15 residues. The germline V and J ends were trimmed by 4 bases and 2 bases, with 13 bases remaining between them. The germline gives CDR1 SGHDT, CDR2 YYEEEE. The CDR3 region is CASSPTGGAYNEQFF. CDR3 nucleotides: TGTGCCAGCAGCCCCACGGGGGGCGCCTACAATGAGCAGTTCTTC.

Worth noting for this clonotype: A much larger clone lies one base from this, so it may be a read error. The chain recombines TRBV20-1 with TRBJ2-1; 8 nucleotides line up with TRBD2. Trimming took 0 bases from V and 12 from J; bases not matched to a gene: 19. CDR1 and CDR2 from the germline V gene are DFQATT and SNEGSKA (reference sequence). This CDR3 contains 17 residues. The CDR3 reads CSARDQAFGLAQRRQFF. In DNA form, the CDR3 reads TGCAGTGCTAGAGATCAGGCATTCGGACTAGCCCAGAGGAGGCAGTTCTTC.

This clonotype was found many times. V usage is TRBV12-3 or TRBV12-4 and J usage is TRBJ2-1; possibly TRBD1 or TRBD2 for D (6 bases each). This CDR3 has 17 residues. V lost 9 bases and J 0 bases, leaving 21 bases between the germline ends. The CDR3 is CASQGLASTHSYNEQFF. The CDR3 DNA is TGTGCCAGTCAGGGGCTAGCGTCCACCCACTCCTACAATGAGCAGTTCTTC.

J is TRBJ2-5 and V is TRBV11-2; 9 nucleotides line up with TRBD2. The CDR3 consists of 16 residues. CDR1 and CDR2 (germline): SGHAT, FQNNGV. Unmatched junction bases numbered 8, after V lost 5 bases and J lost 1 base. This chain's CDR3 is CASSHSGSYTQETQYF. The CDR3 coding sequence is TGTGCCAGCAGCCATAGCGGGAGCTACACCCAAGAGACCCAGTACTTC.

This clonotype has only a few counts. The J gene is TRBJ2-1, the V gene TRBV20-1, with TRBD1 matching 7 bases. V shed 3 bases and J 9 bases; nucleotides not matched to a gene: 14. Germline values: CDR1 DFQATT, CDR2 SNEGSKA (reference sequence). CDR3 length equals 15 residues. CDR3 sequence reads: CSARPGQRAQGEQFF. As DNA, the CDR3 is TGCAGTGCTAGGCCGGGACAGAGGGCTCAGGGTGAGCAGTTCTTC.

This clonotype was found many times. The V gene is TRBV5-1, the J gene TRBJ2-3; D possibly matches TRBD1 or TRBD2 (5 bases each). Trimming removed 4 bases from V and 0 bases from J, with 12 bases in between. The CDR3 loop spans 15 amino acids. Germline values: CDR1 SGHRS, CDR2 YFSETQ. The CDR3 DNA follows: TGCGCCAGCAGCGACGGGACGCCAAGCACAGATACGCAGTATTTT. Protein product: CASSDGTPSTDTQYF.

This clonotype was seen many times. The chain recombines TRBV20-1 with TRBJ1-6; TRBD1 matches at 7 bases. This CDR3 is 16 amino acids long. With V trimmed by 0 bases and J by 6 bases, 8 bases remained unmatched. Germline-derived CDR1 and CDR2 are DFQATT and SNEGSKA (reference sequence). CDR3: CSAREGGQGGNSPLHF. Here the CDR3 DNA reads TGCAGTGCTAGAGAAGGAGGGCAGGGGGGTAATTCACCCCTCCACTTT.